This T cell receptor beta chain was captured in a study of T cells in Graves' hyperthyroidism and ophthalmopathy. Study results and limitations: Ophthalmopathy was predicted by the model a median of roughly 6 months ahead of onset.

This clonotype has ten or more counts. Its antigen is unknown. Exclusions: uncontrolled infection, other autoimmune disease, pregnancy, lactation. Cells are PBMCs isolated from roughly 9.2 ml of fresh blood. The V gene end was trimmed by 3 bases and the J gene end by 6 bases; junction bases not matched to a gene: 7. The CDR3 length is 14 residues. Germline CDR1 reads SNHLY; CDR2 reads FYNNEI. Amplification of TCR beta CDR3 regions used RNA as the template. TCR CDR3 underwent first-round RT-PCR with the HTBI primer set. MiXCR, applied by TCRdb to the multiplex PCR reads, yields one record per CDR3 protein. The data contain around 440,000 distinct CDR3 sequences, 15% to 19% of them singletons.

Material: blood. The chain has TRBV2 and TRBJ1-1, with 7 positions matching TRBD1. This TCR derives from a woman under 30 with Graves' hyperthyroidism. The CDR3 DNA sequence: TGTGCCAGCAGTGAGTGGAGGGGGCTCGCTGAAGCTTTCTTT. Protein sequence: CASSEWRGLAEAFF.